A selection of T cell receptor beta chains follows, all from one sample in a study of a mutant IDH1 vaccine in newly diagnosed glioma. Libraries were prepared by immunoSEQ multiplex PCR; TCRdb keeps only in-frame clonotypes and omits some of them. In the table there are some 61,000 clones, approximately 88% of which are singletons. Their recognized antigens are unknown. This material consisted of PBMCs, taken from a glioma patient whose treatment included an IDH1 peptide vaccine. The receptor source for this set is a young man with glioma. Both conserved end residues are part of each CDR3. The D gene is left open where the match is weak.

v_gene: TRBV30
j_gene: TRBJ1-5
d_gene: -
CDR3aa: CAWKQETENQPQHF

v_gene: TRBV7-3
j_gene: TRBJ2-1
d_gene: -
CDR3aa: CASSLATGSGEQFF

v_gene: TRBV29-1
j_gene: TRBJ2-7
d_gene: -
CDR3aa: CSVEGSGVGFDEQYF

v_gene: TRBV30
j_gene: TRBJ1-4
d_gene: -
CDR3aa: CALSGGSNEKLFF

v_gene: TRBV9
j_gene: TRBJ1-1
d_gene: -
CDR3aa: CASSVGAYTEAFF

v_gene: TRBV27
j_gene: TRBJ2-7
d_gene: TRBD2
CDR3aa: CASSLRLAAYYEQYF

v_gene: TRBV28
j_gene: TRBJ1-2
d_gene: TRBD1
CDR3aa: CASSSSSTGKLDGYTF

v_gene: TRBV28
j_gene: TRBJ1-1
d_gene: TRBD1
CDR3aa: CASSLDRAVAMDTEAFF

v_gene: TRBV11-2
j_gene: TRBJ2-1
d_gene: -
CDR3aa: CASSFEGDEQFF

v_gene: TRBV7-9
j_gene: TRBJ1-1
d_gene: -
CDR3aa: CASSEDRYTEAFF

v_gene: TRBV5-6
j_gene: TRBJ2-1
d_gene: TRBD2
CDR3aa: CASSRRLASGEQFF

v_gene: TRBV27
j_gene: TRBJ1-5
d_gene: TRBD1
CDR3aa: CASSTGTGFDQPQHF

v_gene: TRBV27
j_gene: TRBJ2-7
d_gene: -
CDR3aa: CASSGRGLYEQYF

v_gene: TRBV5-6
j_gene: TRBJ1-2
d_gene: TRBD1
CDR3aa: CASSTFRTGSNYGYTF

v_gene: TRBV9
j_gene: TRBJ1-2
d_gene: -
CDR3aa: CASSYRTEGIANYGYTF

v_gene: TRBV7-9
j_gene: TRBJ1-4
d_gene: -
CDR3aa: CASSVEGGNNEKLFF

v_gene: TRBV6-5
j_gene: TRBJ1-5
d_gene: -
CDR3aa: CASSYSFNQPQHF

v_gene: TRBV19
j_gene: TRBJ2-3
d_gene: TRBD1
CDR3aa: CASSINVRGPDTQYF

v_gene: TRBV5-1
j_gene: TRBJ2-3
d_gene: -
CDR3aa: CASSLGYGLQGQDTQYF

v_gene: TRBV7-2
j_gene: TRBJ2-7
d_gene: -
CDR3aa: CASSPSQGTSYEQYF

v_gene: TRBV6-6
j_gene: TRBJ2-7
d_gene: -
CDR3aa: CASKGPSYEQYF

v_gene: TRBV27
j_gene: TRBJ1-1
d_gene: -
CDR3aa: CASRSLAWVNTEAFF

v_gene: TRBV7-3
j_gene: TRBJ2-2
d_gene: -
CDR3aa: CASSPQRNTGELFF

v_gene: TRBV10-3
j_gene: TRBJ2-1
d_gene: -
CDR3aa: CAISESNIGRGAREQFF

v_gene: TRBV9
j_gene: TRBJ2-2
d_gene: -
CDR3aa: CASSVVSSPNTGELFF

v_gene: TRBV11-1
j_gene: TRBJ1-1
d_gene: TRBD1
CDR3aa: CASSLRTGEAFF

v_gene: TRBV25-1
j_gene: TRBJ1-3
d_gene: -
CDR3aa: CASSEQAGATGNTIYF

v_gene: TRBV2
j_gene: TRBJ2-7
d_gene: TRBD2
CDR3aa: CASTAGTSYEQYF

v_gene: TRBV6-1
j_gene: TRBJ1-5
d_gene: -
CDR3aa: CASSPGGVEPQHF

v_gene: TRBV28
j_gene: TRBJ1-5
d_gene: TRBD1
CDR3aa: CASSSSTGGLNQPQHF

v_gene: TRBV7-2
j_gene: TRBJ1-1
d_gene: TRBD1
CDR3aa: CASSQDRMNTEAFF

v_gene: TRBV5-4
j_gene: TRBJ1-2
d_gene: TRBD1
CDR3aa: CASASPDRGIYGYTF

v_gene: TRBV15
j_gene: TRBJ1-1
d_gene: TRBD1
CDR3aa: CATSETGLAFF

v_gene: TRBV30
j_gene: TRBJ1-4
d_gene: -
CDR3aa: CAWSLGVGEKLFF

v_gene: TRBV5-1
j_gene: TRBJ2-1
d_gene: -
CDR3aa: CASSLFPPGANEVYPKYNEQFF